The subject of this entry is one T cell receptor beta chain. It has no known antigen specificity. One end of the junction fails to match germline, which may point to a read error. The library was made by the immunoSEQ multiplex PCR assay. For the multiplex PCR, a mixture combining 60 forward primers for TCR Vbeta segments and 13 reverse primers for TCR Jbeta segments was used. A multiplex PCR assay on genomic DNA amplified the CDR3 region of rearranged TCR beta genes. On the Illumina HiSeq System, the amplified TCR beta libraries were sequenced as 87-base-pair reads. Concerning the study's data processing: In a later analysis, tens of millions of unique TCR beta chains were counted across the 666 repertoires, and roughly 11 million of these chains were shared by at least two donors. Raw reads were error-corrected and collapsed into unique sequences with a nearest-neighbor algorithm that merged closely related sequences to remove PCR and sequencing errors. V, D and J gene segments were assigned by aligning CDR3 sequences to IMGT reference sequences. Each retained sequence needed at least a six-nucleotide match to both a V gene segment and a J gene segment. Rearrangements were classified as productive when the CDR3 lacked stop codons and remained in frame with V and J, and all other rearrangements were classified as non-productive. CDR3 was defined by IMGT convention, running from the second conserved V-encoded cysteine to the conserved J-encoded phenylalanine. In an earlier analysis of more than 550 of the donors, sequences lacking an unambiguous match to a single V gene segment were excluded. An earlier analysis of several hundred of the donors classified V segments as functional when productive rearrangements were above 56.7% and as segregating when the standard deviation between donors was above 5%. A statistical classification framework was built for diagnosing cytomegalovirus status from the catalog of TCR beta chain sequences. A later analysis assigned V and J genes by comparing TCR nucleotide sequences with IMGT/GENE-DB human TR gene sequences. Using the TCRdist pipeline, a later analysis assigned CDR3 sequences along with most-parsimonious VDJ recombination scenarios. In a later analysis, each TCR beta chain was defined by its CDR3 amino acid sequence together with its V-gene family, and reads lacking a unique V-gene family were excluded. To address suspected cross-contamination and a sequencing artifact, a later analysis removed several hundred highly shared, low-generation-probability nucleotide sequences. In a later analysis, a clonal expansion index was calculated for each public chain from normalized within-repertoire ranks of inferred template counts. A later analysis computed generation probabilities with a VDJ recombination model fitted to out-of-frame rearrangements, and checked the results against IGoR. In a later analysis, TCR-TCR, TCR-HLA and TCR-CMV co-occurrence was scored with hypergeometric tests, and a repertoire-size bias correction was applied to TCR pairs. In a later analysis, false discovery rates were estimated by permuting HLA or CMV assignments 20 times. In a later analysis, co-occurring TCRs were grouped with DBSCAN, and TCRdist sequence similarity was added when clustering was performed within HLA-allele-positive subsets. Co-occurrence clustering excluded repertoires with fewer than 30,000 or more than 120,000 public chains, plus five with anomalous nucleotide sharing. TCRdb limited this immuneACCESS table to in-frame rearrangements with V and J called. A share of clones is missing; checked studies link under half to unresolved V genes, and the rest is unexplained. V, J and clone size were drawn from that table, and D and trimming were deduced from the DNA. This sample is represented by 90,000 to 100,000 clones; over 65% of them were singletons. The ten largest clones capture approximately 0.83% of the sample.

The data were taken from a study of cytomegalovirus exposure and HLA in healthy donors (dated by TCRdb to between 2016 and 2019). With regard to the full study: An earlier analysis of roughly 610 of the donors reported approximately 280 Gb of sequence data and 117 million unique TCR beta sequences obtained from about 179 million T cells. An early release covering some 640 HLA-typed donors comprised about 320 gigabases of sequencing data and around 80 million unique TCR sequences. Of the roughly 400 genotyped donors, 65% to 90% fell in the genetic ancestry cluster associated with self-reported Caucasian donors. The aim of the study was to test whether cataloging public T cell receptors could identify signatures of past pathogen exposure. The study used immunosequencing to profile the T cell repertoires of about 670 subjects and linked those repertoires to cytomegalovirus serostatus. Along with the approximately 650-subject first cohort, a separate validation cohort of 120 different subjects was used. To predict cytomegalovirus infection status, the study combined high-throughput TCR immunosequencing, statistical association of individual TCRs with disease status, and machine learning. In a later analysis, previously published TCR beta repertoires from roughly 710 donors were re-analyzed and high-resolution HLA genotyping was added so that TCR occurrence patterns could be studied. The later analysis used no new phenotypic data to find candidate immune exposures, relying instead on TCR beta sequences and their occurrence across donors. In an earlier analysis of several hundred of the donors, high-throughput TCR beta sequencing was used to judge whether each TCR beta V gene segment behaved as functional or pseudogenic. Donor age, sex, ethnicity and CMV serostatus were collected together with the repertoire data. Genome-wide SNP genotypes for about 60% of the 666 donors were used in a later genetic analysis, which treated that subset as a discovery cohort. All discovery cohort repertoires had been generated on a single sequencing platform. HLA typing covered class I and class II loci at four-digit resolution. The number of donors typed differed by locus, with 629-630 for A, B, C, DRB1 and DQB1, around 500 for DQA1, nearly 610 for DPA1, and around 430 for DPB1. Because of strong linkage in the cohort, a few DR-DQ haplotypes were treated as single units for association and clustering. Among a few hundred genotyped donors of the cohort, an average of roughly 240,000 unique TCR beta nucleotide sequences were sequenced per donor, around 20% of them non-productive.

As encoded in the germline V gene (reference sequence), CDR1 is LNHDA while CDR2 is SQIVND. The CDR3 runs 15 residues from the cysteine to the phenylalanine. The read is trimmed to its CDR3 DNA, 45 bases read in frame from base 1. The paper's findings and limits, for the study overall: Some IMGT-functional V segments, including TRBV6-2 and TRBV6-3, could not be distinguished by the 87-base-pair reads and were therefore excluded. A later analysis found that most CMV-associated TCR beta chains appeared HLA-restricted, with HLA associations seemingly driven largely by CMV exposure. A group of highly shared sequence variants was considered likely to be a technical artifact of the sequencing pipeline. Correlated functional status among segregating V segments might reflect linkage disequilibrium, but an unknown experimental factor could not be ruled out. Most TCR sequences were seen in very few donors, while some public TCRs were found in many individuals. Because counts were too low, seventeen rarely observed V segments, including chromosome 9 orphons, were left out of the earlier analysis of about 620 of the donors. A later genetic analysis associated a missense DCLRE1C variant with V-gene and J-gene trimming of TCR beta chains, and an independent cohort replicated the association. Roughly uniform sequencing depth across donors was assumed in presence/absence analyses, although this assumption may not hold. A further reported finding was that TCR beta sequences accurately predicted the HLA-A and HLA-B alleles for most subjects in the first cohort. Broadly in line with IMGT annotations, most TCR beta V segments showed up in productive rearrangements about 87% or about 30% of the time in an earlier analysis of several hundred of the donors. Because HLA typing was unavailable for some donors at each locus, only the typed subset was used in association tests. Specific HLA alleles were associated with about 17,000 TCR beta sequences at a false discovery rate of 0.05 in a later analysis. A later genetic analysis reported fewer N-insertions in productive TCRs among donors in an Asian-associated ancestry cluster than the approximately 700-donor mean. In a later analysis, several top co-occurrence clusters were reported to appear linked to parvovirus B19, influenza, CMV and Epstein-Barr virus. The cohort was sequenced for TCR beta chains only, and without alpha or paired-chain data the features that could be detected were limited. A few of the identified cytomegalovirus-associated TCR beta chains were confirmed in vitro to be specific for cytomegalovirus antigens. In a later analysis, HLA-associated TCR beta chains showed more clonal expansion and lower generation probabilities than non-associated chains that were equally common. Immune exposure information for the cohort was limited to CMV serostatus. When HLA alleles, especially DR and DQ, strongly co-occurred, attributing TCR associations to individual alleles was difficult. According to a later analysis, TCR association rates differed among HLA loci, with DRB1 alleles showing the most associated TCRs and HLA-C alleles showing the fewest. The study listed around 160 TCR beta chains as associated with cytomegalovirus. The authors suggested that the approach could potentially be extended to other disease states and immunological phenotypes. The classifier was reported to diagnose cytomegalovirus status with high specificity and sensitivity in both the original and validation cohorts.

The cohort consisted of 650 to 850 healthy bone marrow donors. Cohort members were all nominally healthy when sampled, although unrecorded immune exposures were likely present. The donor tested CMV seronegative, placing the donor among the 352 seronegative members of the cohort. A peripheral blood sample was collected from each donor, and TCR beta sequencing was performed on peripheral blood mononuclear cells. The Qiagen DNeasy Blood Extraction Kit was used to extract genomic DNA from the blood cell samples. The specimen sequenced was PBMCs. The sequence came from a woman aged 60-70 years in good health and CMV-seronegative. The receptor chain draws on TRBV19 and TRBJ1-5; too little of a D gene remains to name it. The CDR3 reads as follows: CASTISGLYNQPQHF. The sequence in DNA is TGTGCCAGTACTATAAGTGGGCTGTACAATCAGCCCCAGCATTTT.